This T cell receptor beta chain is drawn from a study of blood T cell repertoires in COVID-19 (dated by TCRdb to the early 2020s). Describing the broader study: Samples covering the acute and convalescent phases of COVID-19 were provided by collaborators in the United States, Italy and Spain. The prospective study material was composed of cDNA or gDNA derived from T cells, B-cell-depleted T cells, or PBMCs. Subjects who had been exposed to COVID-19, were actively infected with it, or had recovered from it provided the deeply sampled blood TCRbeta repertoires that made up the dataset. The repertoires were made available in a free public database intended to serve as a resource for research on the immune response to SARS-CoV-2. The samples were drawn from two sources: the first 160 participants of the ongoing ImmuneRACE study, and fewer than 1,500 subjects contributed by 6 global collaborators. The sample metadata nearly always contained a de-identified subject ID, COVID-19 status, age in years and sex. HLA class I and class II types, where available, came from metadata supplied by the sample provider rather than from assay-based typing.

Each collaborating institution followed its own protocols to collect whole blood in K2EDTA tubes. For TCRbeta analysis, collaborators shipped samples as frozen whole blood, isolated PBMCs, or DNA extracted from either of those sample types. Points the paper makes about the study in general: Clinical and demographic metadata were provided uncurated, with the amount varying by source and participant.

The immunoSEQ Assay, a bias-controlled multiplex PCR, was used to amplify TCRbeta CDR3 regions from genomic DNA. The paper's data handling went like this. The number of nucleated cells in each sample was estimated by amplification of reference gene primers within the assay. To quantify the absolute abundance of each unique TCRbeta CDR3 rearrangement, sequence reads were collapsed and filtered. For each sample, productive Simpson clonality was calculated as the square root of Simpson's diversity index over productive rearrangements. Held by TCRdb, this immuneACCESS table contains in-frame sequences only and omits some clones. Under half of the omission traces to an unresolved V gene where checked; the cause of the rest is unknown. D and trimming were read from the DNA, whereas the V and J calls and clone size are those reported in that table. This sample is represented by more than 100,000 clones; around four fifths of them were singletons. About 11% of the sample lies in the top ten.

Of note for this clone: Which antigen it targets is not known. No quality values exist for individual bases; no much larger clone is one base distant.

The CDR3 sequence holds 15 residues, the cysteine and phenylalanine included. Here the CDR3 DNA is all that survives: 45 bases in frame from base 1. The germline V gene (reference sequence) supplies CDR1 LNHDA and CDR2 SQIVND. V is trimmed back by 7 bases and J by 4 bases, and the junction contains 7 bases that no gene match accounts for. Recombination connected TRBV19 to TRBJ1-5, and 10 junction bases match TRBD1. This receptor was obtained from a human donor in a cohort sampled during active COVID-19. The specimen was peripheral blood. In nucleotides, the sequence is TGTGCCAGTAATCCTGGGACAGGGGCTAATCAGCCCCAGCATTTT. Translated, it reads CASNPGTGANQPQHF.